The entry that follows covers one TCR delta chain sequence. Its antigen is still unknown. The TCRdb protein comes from a much larger clone and disagrees with this DNA's translation at residue 16, likely due to a read error; the protein given here is derived from the DNA. Gammadelta T cells were flow-sorted from PBMC into Vgamma9/Vdelta2+ and Vdelta2-negative populations for bulk analysis. These data are taken from a study of γδ T cells in repeated Plasmodium falciparum infection. Study as a whole: The natural-infection arm compared Malian children under seasonal malaria with matched Australian children. Over roughly 600 days, donors received four mosquito-bite P. falciparum NF54 infections.

TCRdb re-called the multiplex PCR reads with CATT. The table has 90,000 or so delta-chain clones, 0.75% to 1% seen once. Germline values: CDR1 GEAIGNYY, CDR2 EKD. V was clipped by 3 bases and J by 1 base; unmatched bases: 26. This CDR3 spans 22 amino acids. Study outcomes and limitations: Vgamma9/Vdelta2+ repertoires stayed stably polyclonal over time and infection. Compared with Australian children, Malian Vdelta2-negative repertoires seemed more clonal, less diverse, less shared.

The receptor was derived from a pool of human donors (malaria-infected and uninfected, not separated). The chain employs TRDV2 and TRDJ1, with 9 bases fitting TRDD3. Here the J gene came from matching the DNA to germline, since TCRdb omits it. Sequencing used gamma-delta T cells from blood. CDR3: CACDEITTLTGGPLSFTDKLIF. For the CDR3, the DNA is TGTGCCTGTGACGAAATTACAACACTGACTGGGGGACCCTTATCGTTCACCGATAAACTCATCTTT.